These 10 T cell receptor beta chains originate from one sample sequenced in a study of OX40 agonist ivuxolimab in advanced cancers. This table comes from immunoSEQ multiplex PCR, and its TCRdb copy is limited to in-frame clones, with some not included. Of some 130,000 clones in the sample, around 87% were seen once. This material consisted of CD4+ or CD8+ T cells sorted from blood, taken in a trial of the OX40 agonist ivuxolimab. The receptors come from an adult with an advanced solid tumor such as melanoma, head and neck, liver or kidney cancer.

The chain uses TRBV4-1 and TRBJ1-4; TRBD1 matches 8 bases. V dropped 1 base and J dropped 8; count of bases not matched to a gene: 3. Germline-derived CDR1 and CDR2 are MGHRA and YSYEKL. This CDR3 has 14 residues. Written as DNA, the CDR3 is TGCGCCAGCAGCCAAGCAGGGGGCGGGGAAAAACTGTTTTTT. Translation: CASSQAGGGEKLFF.

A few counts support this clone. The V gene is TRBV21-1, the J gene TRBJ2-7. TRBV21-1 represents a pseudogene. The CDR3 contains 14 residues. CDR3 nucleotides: TGTGCCAGCAGCAAAGAACGGACCCTGGACGAGCAGTACTTC. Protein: CASSKERTLDEQYF.

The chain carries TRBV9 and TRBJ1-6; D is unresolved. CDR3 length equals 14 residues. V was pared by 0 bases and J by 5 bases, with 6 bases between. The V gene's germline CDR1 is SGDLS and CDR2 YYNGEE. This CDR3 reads CASSVGGNNSPLHF. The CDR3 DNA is TGTGCCAGCAGCGTAGGAGGTAATAATTCACCCCTCCACTTT.

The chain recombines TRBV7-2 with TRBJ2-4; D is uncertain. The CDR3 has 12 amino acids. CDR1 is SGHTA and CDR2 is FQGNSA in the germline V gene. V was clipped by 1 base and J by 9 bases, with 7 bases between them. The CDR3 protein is CASSLDIGIQYF. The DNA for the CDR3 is TGTGCCAGCAGCTTAGACATCGGCATTCAGTACTTC.

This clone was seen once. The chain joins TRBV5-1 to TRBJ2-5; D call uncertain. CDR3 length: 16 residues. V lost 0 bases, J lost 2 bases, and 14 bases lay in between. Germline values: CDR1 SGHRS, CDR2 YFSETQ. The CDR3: CASSLGAGGDQETQYF. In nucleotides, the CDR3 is TGCGCCAGCAGCTTGGGGGCTGGCGGAGATCAAGAGACCCAGTACTTC.

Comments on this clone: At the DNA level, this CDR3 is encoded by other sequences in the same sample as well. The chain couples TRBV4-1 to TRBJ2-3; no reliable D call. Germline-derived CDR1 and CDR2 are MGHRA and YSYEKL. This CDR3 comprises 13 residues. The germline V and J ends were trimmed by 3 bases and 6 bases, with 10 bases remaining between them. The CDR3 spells CASSQEGRDTQYF. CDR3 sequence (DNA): TGCGCCAGCAGCCAGGAAGGGCGGGATACGCAGTATTTT.

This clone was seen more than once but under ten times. Here the CDR3 DNA reads TGTGCCAGCAGCTTATCTCTCGGGCAGCCCCAGCATTTT. Translated, it gives CASSLSLGQPQHF. This chain joins TRBV11-2 and TRBJ1-5, with unresolved D. Trimming removed 2 bases at V and 7 bases at J, with 9 bases between. The CDR3 extends over 13 amino acids. Germline lookup yields CDR1 SGHAT and CDR2 FQNNGV.

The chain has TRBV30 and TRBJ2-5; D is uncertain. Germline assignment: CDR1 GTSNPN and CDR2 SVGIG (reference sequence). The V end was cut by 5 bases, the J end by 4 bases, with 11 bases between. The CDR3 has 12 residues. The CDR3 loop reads CAWGSMAETQYF. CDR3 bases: TGTGCCTGGGGAAGCATGGCAGAGACCCAGTACTTC.

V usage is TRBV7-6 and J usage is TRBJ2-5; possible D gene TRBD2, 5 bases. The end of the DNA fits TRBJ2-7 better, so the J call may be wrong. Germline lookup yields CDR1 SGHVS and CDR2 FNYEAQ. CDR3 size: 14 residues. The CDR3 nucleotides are TGTGCCAGCAGCTTAGATCGGGGATCCTACGAGCAGTACTTC. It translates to CASSLDRGSYEQYF.

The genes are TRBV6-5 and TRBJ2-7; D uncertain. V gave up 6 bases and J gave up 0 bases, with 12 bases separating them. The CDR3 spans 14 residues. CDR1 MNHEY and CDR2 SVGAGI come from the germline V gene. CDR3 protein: CASRLVFSSYEQYF. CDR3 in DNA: TGTGCCAGCAGATTGGTTTTTAGCTCCTACGAGCAGTACTTC.